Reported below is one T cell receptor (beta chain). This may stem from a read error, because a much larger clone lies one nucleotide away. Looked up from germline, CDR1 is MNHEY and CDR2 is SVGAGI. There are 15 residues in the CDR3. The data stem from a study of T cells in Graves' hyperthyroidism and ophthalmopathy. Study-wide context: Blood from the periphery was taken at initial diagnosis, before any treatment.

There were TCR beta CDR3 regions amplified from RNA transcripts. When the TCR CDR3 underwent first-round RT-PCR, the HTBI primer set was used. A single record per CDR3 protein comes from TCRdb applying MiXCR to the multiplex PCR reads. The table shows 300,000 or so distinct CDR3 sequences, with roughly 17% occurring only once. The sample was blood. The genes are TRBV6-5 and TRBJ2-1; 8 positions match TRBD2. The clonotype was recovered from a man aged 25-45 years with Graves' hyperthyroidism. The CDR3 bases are TGTACCAGCAGTTACCGGGAGGGACCCTACAATGAGCAGTTCTTC. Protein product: CTSSYREGPYNEQFF.